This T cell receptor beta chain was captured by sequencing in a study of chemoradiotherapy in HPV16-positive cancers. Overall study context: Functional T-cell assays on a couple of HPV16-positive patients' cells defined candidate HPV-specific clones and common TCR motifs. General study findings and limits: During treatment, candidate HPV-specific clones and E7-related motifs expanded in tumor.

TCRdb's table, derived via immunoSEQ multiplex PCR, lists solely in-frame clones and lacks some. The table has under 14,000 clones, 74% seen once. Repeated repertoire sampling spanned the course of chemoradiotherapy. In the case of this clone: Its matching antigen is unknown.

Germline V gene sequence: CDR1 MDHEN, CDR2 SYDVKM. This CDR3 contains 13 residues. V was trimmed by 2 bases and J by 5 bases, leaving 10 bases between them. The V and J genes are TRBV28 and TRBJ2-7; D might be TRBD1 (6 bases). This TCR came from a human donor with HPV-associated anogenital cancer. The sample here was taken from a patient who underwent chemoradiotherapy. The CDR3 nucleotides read TGTGCCAGCAGTTTACAGGGGTTTCACGAGCAGTACTTC. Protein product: CASSLQGFHEQYF. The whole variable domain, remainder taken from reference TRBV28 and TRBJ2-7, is DVKVTQSSRYLVKRTGEKVFLECVQDMDHENMFWYRQDPGLGLRLIYFSYDVKMKEKGDIPEGYSVSREKKERFSLILESASTNQTSMYLCASSLQGFHEQYFGPGTRLTVT.